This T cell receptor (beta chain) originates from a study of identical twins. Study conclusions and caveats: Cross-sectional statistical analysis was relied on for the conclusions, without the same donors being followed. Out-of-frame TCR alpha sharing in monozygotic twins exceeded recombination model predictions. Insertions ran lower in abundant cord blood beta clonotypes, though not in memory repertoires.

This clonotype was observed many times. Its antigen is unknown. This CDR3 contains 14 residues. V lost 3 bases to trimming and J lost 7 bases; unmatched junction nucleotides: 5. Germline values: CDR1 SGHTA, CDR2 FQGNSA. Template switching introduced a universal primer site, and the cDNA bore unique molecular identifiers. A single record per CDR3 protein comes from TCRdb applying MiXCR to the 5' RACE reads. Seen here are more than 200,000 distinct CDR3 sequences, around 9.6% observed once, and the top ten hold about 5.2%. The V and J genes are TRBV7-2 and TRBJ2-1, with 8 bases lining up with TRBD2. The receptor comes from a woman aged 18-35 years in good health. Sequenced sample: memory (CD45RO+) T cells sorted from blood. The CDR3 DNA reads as TGTGCCAGCAGCTTCAGCGGGAGTGGAAATGAGCAGTTCTTC. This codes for CASSFSGSGNEQFF. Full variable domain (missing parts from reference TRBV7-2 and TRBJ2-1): GAGVSQSPSNKVTEKGKDVELRCDPISGHTALYWYRQSLGQGLEFLIYFQGNSAPDKSGLPSDRFSAERTGGSVSTLTIQRTQQEDSAVYLCASSFSGSGNEQFFGPGTRLTVL.